This T cell receptor beta chain was retrieved from a study of beta chain features in type 1 diabetes. As for the study in general: The study found patients and healthy donors alike in age, gender and cell yields.

The germline V gene has CDR1 LNHDA and CDR2 SQIVND (reference sequence). This CDR3 contains 14 residues. Trimming cost V 2 bases and J 2 bases, with 9 bases left between them. Of the isolated RNA, all was reverse transcribed, and so the sequenced material was expressed TCRB transcripts. Profiled with immunoSEQ multiplex PCR; TCRdb holds only in-frame clones, not every one. The sample consists of about 900,000 clones, about a sixth of them appearing once. As to this clone: The sample has other DNA sequences that encode this CDR3 too.

The chain recombines TRBV19 with TRBJ1-1, with a possible D match to TRBD1 (6 bases). The sample was naive CD4+ T cells from blood. This receptor was obtained from a woman aged 18-29 years in good health. The DNA for the CDR3 is TGTGCCAGTAGTATAACAGGGATTAACACTGAAGCTTTCTTT. Amino acids: CASSITGINTEAFF.